This entry lists 6 T cell receptor beta chains sequenced from one sample in a study of glioma-infiltrating T cells after dendritic cell vaccination. The data were produced by immunoSEQ multiplex PCR, yet TCRdb's version contains in-frame clones alone and is incomplete. The sample consists of over 55,000 clones, 81% of them appearing once. The material was blood, obtained before dendritic cell vaccination. The receptor source for this set is a human donor with glioblastoma.

The chain uses TRBV7-9 and TRBJ1-5, with D possibly matching TRBD1 (5 bases). The CDR3 length is 14 residues. Germline V gives CDR1 SEHNR, CDR2 FQNEAQ (reference sequence). V dropped 3 bases and J dropped 1 base, with 7 bases sitting between them. The CDR3, as DNA: TGTGCCAGCAGCTTCCCAGGGAGCAATCAGCCCCAGCATTTT. Encoded protein: CASSFPGSNQPQHF.

This rearrangement joins TRBV11-2 to TRBJ1-6; 9 bases agree with TRBD1. Losses at the gene ends were 1 base for V and 8 bases for J; bases not matched to a gene: 6. Germline CDR1 SGHAT, CDR2 FQNNGV. This CDR3 has 16 amino acids. The CDR3 spells CASSLGSQGAYSPLHF. The DNA for the CDR3 is TGTGCCAGCAGCTTAGGGTCACAGGGGGCTTATTCACCCCTCCACTTT.

This chain joins TRBV6-1 and TRBJ1-2, with D maybe TRBD1 (6 bases). Between the trimmed V and J ends, which lost 8 bases and 4 bases, there was a span of 11 bases. The CDR3 extends over 12 amino acids. Germline V gene data show CDR1 as MNHNS and CDR2 as SASEGT. DNA for the CDR3: TGTGCCAGCCCAGGGGATTCCTATGGCTACACCTTC. Translation gives CASPGDSYGYTF.

The genes are TRBV2 and TRBJ1-2, with 7 bases lining up with TRBD1. V was clipped by 8 bases and J by 5 bases; unmatched bases: 11. The germline V gene has CDR1 SNHLY and CDR2 FYNNEI. The CDR3 length is 14 residues. CDR3 protein: CASQKDRNLYGYTF. The DNA for the CDR3 is TGTGCCAGCCAGAAGGACAGGAACCTATATGGCTACACCTTC.

Only one count was recorded for this clone. The rearrangement joins TRBV19 to TRBJ1-3; weak D call: TRBD1 (6 bases). The CDR3 is 16 residues long. CDR1 is LNHDA, CDR2 SQIVND, per germline (reference sequence). Trimming cost V 5 bases and J 1 base, with 15 bases left between them. This CDR3 reads CASSFRRGGSGNTIYF. CDR3 in DNA: TGTGCCAGTAGTTTCCGCAGGGGCGGATCTGGAAACACCATATATTTT.

This sequence joins TRBV19 and TRBJ2-2, with D possibly TRBD1 on 6 matching bases. CDR1 and CDR2 from the germline V gene are LNHDA and SQIVND (reference sequence). The CDR3 extends over 14 amino acids. Deletions cut 8 bases from V and 1 base from J, with 11 bases between. This CDR3 reads CASRSRGNTGELFF. Written as DNA, the CDR3 is TGTGCCAGTCGAAGCAGGGGGAACACCGGGGAGCTGTTTTTT.